Listed below are T cell receptor beta chains from one sample, sequenced in a study of T cell repertoires in cytomegalovirus infection. One entry per CDR3 protein results from TCRdb running MiXCR on the reads. This table holds 150,000 to 200,000 distinct CDR3 sequences, approximately 19% found once. The sample consisted of PBMCs. These receptors originate from a human donor in good health (CMV status not recorded). Some clones in this sample may be carry-over from other donors' samples. CDR3s leave out the opening cysteine and the closing phenylalanine or tryptophan.

CDR3 protein	V gene
ASSLYLAGDYEQY	TRBV7-2
AISESNGQVEQY	TRBV10-3
AIKPATNEKLF	TRBV10-3
ASSLAAGDLTNEQF	TRBV7-9
ASSPSGLPTYNEQF	TRBV9
ASSLAAGYQETQY	TRBV12-3/TRBV12-4
ASGLFGTTQPQH	TRBV12-5
ASSLPLTGRGNRERAYEQY	TRBV28
ASHNPRQTGTGTYNEQF	TRBV28
ASSTEGTQY	TRBV5-1
ASSSTNSGGTQY	TRBV28
ASSPSGTLNTGELF	TRBV5-4
ASSLGSASVDTQY	TRBV7-8
ASSSGLDYGYT	TRBV18
ASSDPNSPGQVDEQF	TRBV2
ASSDSSGQGAYGYT	TRBV25-1
ASSRTSGSSRYNEQF	TRBV11-2
ASTESGTGKIYEQY	TRBV7-2
ASSRTGTGTDYGYT	TRBV7-4
ASSQDLGSQETQY	TRBV14
ASKVGGQGLETQY	TRBV5-1
ASSSTGRIHHGYT	TRBV5-1
ASSLGTDTNYGYT	TRBV14
ASSPHRASETQY	TRBV28
ASSFGTAGTEAF	TRBV5-1
ASSQQEGETQY	TRBV12-3/TRBV12-4
AISETVNYGYT	TRBV10-3
AIRDTTYNSPLH	TRBV10-3
ASSVGAYTEAF	TRBV4-1
ASSLAQTSGDYEQY	TRBV7-8
DSSPTPKSNEAF	TRBV11-3